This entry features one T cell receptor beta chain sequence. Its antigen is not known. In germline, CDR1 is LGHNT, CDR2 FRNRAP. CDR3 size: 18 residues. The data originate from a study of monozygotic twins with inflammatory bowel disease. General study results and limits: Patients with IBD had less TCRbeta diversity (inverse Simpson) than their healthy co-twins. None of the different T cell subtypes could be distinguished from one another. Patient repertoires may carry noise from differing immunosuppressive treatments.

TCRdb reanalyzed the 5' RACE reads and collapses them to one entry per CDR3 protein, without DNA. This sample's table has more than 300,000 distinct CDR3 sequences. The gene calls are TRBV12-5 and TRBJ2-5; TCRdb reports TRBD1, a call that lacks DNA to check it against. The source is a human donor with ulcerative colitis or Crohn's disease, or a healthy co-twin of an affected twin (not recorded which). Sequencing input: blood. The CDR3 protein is CASGLVSPGSSYQETQYF.